The TCR beta chain described here comes from a study of control samples from healthy donors and cancer patients. Libraries were prepared by immunoSEQ multiplex PCR; TCRdb keeps only in-frame clonotypes and omits some of them. This sample yields about 150,000 clones, of which approximately 91% are seen a single time; just over 2% belongs to the top ten. Germline CDR1 SGHAT, CDR2 FQDESV (reference sequence). The CDR3 runs to 16 residues. V was clipped by 5 bases and J by 6 bases; unmatched bases: 7. Material for sequencing was blood. The genes are TRBV11-1 and TRBJ2-4; TRBD2 matches at 13 bases. The TCR was taken from a woman between 40 and 55 years old in good health. CDR3 coding DNA: TGTGCCAGCAGCGAGACTAGCGGGGGGATCCTAAACATTCAGTACTTC. Protein: CASSETSGGILNIQYF.